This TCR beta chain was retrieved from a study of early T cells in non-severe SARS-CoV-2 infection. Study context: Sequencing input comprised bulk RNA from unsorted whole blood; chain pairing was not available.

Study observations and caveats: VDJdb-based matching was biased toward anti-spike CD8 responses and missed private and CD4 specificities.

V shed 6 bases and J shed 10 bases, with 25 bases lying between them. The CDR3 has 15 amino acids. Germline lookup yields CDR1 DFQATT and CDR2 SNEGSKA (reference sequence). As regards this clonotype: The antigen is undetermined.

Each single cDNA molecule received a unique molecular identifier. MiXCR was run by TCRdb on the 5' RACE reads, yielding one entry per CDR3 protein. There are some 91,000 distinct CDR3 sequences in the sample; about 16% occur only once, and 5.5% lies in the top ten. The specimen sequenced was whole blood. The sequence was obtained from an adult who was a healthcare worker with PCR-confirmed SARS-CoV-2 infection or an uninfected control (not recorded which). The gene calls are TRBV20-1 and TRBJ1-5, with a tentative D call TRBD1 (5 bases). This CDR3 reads CSAAPSTATISPQHF. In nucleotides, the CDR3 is TGCAGTGCAGCACCCTCGACAGCGACAATCAGCCCCCAGCATTTT.